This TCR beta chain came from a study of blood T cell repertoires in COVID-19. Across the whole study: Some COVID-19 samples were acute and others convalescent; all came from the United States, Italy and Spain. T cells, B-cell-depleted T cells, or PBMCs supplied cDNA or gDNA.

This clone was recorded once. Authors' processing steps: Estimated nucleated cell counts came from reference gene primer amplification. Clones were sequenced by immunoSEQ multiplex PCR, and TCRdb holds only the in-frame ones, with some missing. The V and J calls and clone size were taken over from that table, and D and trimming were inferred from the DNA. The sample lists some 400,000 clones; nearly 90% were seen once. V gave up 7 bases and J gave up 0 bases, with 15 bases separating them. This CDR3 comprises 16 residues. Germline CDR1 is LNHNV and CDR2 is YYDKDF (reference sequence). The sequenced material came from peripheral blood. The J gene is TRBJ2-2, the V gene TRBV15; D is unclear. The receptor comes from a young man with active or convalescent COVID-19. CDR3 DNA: TGTGCCACCAAACCCGGAAGGAGTACGAACACCGGGGAGCTGTTTTTT. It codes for CATKPGRSTNTGELFF.